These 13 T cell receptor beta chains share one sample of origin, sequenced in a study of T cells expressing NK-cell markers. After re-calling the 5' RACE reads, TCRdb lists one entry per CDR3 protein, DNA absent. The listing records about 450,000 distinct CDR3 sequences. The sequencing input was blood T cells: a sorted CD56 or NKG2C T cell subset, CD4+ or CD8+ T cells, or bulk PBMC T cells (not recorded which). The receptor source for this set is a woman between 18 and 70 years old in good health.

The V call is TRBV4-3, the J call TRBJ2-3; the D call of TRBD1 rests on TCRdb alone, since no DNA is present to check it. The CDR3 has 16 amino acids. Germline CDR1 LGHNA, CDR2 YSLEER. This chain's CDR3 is CASSRTTGSGTDTQYF.

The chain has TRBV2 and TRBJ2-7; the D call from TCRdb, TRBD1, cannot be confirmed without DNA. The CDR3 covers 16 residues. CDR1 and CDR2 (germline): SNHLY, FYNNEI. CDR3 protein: CASSEVPQGANYEQYF. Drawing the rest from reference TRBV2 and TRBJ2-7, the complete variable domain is EPEVTQTPSHQVTQMGQEVILRCVPISNHLYFYWYRQILGQKVEFLVSFYNNEISEKSEIFDDQFSVERPDGSNFTLKIRSTKLEDSAMYFCASSEVPQGANYEQYFGPGTRLTVT.

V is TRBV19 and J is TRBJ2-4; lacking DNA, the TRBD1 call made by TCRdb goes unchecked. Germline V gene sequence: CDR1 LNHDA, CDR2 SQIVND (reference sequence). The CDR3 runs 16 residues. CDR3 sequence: CASTSQGTGTKNIQYF.

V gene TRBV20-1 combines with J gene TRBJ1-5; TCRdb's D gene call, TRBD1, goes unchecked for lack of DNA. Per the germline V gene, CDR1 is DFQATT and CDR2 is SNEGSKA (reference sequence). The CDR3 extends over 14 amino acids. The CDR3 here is CSARGQSETQPQHF.

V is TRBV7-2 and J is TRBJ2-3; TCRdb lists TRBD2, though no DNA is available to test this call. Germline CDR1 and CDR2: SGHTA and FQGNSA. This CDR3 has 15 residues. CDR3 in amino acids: CASSPSGRATDTQYF.

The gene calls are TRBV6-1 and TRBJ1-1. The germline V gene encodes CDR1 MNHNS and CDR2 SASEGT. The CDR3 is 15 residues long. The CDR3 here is CASSGGWRANTEAFF.

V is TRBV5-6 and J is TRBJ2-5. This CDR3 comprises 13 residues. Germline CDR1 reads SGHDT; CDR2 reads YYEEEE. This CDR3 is CASTLRPEETQYF.

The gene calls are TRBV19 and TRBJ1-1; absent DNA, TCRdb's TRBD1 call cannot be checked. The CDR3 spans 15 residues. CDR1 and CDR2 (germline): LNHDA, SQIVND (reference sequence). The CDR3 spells CASSLGGPMNTEAFF.

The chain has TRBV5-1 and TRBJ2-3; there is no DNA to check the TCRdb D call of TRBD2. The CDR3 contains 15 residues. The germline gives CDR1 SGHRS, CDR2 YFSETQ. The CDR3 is CASALTSGSPDTQYF.

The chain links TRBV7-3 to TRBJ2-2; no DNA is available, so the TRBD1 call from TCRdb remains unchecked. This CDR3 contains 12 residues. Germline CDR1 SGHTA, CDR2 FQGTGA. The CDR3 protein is CAGQGVIGELFF.

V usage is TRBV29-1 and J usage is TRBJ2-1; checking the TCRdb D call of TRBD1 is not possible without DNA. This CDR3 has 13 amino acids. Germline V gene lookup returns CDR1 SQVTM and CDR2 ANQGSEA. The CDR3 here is CSARDREHNEQFF.

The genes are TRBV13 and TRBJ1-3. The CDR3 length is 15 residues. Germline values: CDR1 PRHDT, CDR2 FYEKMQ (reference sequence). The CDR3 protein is CASSLGQASGNTIYF.

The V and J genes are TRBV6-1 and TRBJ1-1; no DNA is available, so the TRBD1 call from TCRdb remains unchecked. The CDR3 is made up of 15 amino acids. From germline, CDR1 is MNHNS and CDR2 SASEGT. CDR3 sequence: CASSPLRGLNTEAFF.